This TCR beta chain emerged from a study of read filtering for tumor transcriptome and immune sequencing. Study background: Patients were 17 male and 13 to 15 female, mean age approximately 60 years, range about 47 to 85. Overall study findings and caveats: The CD138-negative fraction was mixed bone marrow immune cells, not pure T cells. Even smaller IR-seq throughput identified most shared clonotypes. Dropping single-read clonotypes raised IR-seq and RNA-seq shared-clonotype correlation.

This clonotype occurred many times. The antigen remains unidentified. V dropped 4 bases and J dropped 1; count of bases not matched to a gene: 20. The CDR3 spans 21 residues. Germline CDR1 is MDHEN and CDR2 is SYDVKM. The library was built from roughly 400 ng RNA with molecular barcoded adaptors for alpha/delta and beta/gamma chains. In TCRdb, the reads were re-called with MiXCR into one record per CDR3 protein. The sample lists 40,000 to 50,000 distinct CDR3 sequences, around 15% occurring once. V and J are TRBV28 and TRBJ2-1, with 9 positions matching TRBD2. The receptor was isolated from a donor older than 35 with multiple myeloma. The source material was a population of CD138-negative cells sorted from bone marrow. This CDR3 is CASSSGSGSHWRSGSYNEQFF. The CDR3 bases are TGTGCCAGCAGTTCGGGTAGCGGGAGCCACTGGAGGTCGGGGTCCTACAATGAGCAGTTCTTC.